Listed below are T cell receptor beta chains from one sample, sequenced in a study of T cells in localized non-small cell lung cancer. Sequencing was performed with immunoSEQ multiplex PCR; in TCRdb, only in-frame clones are kept and a portion is missing. The table includes 18,000 or so clones, 89% detected once. Sequences were derived from peripheral blood, sampled before any cancer treatment. These receptors were obtained from a man between 40 and 69 years old with stage I lung adenocarcinoma. Each CDR3 is given with its conserved first and last residue. Each record gives: J gene, D gene, clone size, V gene, CDR3 DNA, CDR3 protein. The D gene is left open where the match is weak. Clone size is not always given. Where it is, it says once, few, many or a class for expanded clones.

J gene: TRBJ2-3; D gene: TRBD1; clone size: .; V gene: TRBV6-6; CDR3 DNA: TGTGCCAGCAGTTTACAGGGGAGCACAGATACGCAGTATTTT; CDR3 protein: CASSLQGSTDTQYF
J gene: TRBJ2-3; D gene: .; clone size: .; V gene: TRBV6-1; CDR3 DNA: TGTGCCAGCAGCTCCCATAGTGGCACAGATACGCAGTATTTT; CDR3 protein: CASSSHSGTDTQYF
J gene: TRBJ2-3; D gene: .; clone size: .; V gene: TRBV6-1; CDR3 DNA: TGTGCCAGCAGTGAAGCCCACTATTACACAGATACGCAGTATTTT; CDR3 protein: CASSEAHYYTDTQYF
J gene: TRBJ2-7; D gene: .; clone size: once; V gene: TRBV19; CDR3 DNA: TGTGCCAGTAGTAATGGGGTCTCCTACGAGCAGTACTTC; CDR3 protein: CASSNGVSYEQYF
J gene: TRBJ1-5; D gene: .; clone size: .; V gene: TRBV2; CDR3 DNA: TGTGCCAGCAGTGAAAACAATCAGCCCCAGCATTTT; CDR3 protein: CASSENNQPQHF
J gene: TRBJ1-1; D gene: .; clone size: few; V gene: TRBV28; CDR3 DNA: TGTGCCAGCAGTATGATCATAGGAGGTAACACTGAAGCTTTCTTT; CDR3 protein: CASSMIIGGNTEAFF
J gene: TRBJ2-3; D gene: .; clone size: .; V gene: TRBV27; CDR3 DNA: TGTGCCAGCAGTTTAATACCGGGACGGGCCCGTCCAGGTACGCAGTATTTT; CDR3 protein: CASSLIPGRARPGTQYF
J gene: TRBJ2-1; D gene: TRBD1; clone size: few; V gene: TRBV19; CDR3 DNA: TGTGCCAGCCAAAGGACAGGAGTAGGTGAGCAGTTCTTC; CDR3 protein: CASQRTGVGEQFF
J gene: TRBJ2-7; D gene: TRBD1; clone size: .; V gene: TRBV7-8; CDR3 DNA: TGTGCCAGCAGCTTAGATCCCACCACCGTGGGACAGGGACTCTACGAGCAGTACTTC; CDR3 protein: CASSLDPTTVGQGLYEQYF
J gene: TRBJ2-2; D gene: TRBD1; clone size: once; V gene: TRBV4-1; CDR3 DNA: TGCGCCAGCAGCCAAGCCTGGACAGGGGGTACCGGGGAGCTGTTTTTT; CDR3 protein: CASSQAWTGGTGELFF
J gene: TRBJ2-5; D gene: TRBD2; clone size: .; V gene: TRBV7-9; CDR3 DNA: TGTGCCAGCAGGGGACTAGCGGGCGCTAAAGAGACCCAGTACTTC; CDR3 protein: CASRGLAGAKETQYF
J gene: TRBJ2-5; D gene: .; clone size: .; V gene: TRBV30; CDR3 DNA: TGTGCCTGGAGTTCTAGAGAGACCCAGTACTTC; CDR3 protein: CAWSSRETQYF
J gene: TRBJ2-7; D gene: TRBD1; clone size: .; V gene: TRBV4-1; CDR3 DNA: TGCGCCAGCAGCCAACCTACCAGGGGGTCCGCGCCCCCTCTCCGGTACTTC; CDR3 protein: CASSQPTRGSAPPLRYF
J gene: TRBJ2-7; D gene: TRBD2; clone size: .; V gene: TRBV5-4; CDR3 DNA: TGTGCCAGCAGCTTAGACTCCCGGTCTAGCGGCTCCTACGAGCAGTACTTC; CDR3 protein: CASSLDSRSSGSYEQYF
J gene: TRBJ1-1; D gene: .; clone size: .; V gene: TRBV10-3; CDR3 DNA: TGTGCCATCAGTGAGTCGGGGGATATCACTGAAGCTTTCTTT; CDR3 protein: CAISESGDITEAFF
J gene: TRBJ1-4; D gene: .; clone size: few; V gene: TRBV9; CDR3 DNA: TGTGCCAGCAGCGTAGCTGGGGGAGGGAGAGGAGAAAAACTGTTTTTT; CDR3 protein: CASSVAGGGRGEKLFF
J gene: TRBJ2-6; D gene: TRBD1; clone size: .; V gene: TRBV18; CDR3 DNA: TGTGCCAGCACCGACAGGGGGCCTGGGGCCAACGTCCTGACTTTC; CDR3 protein: CASTDRGPGANVLTF
J gene: TRBJ1-2; D gene: TRBD1; clone size: .; V gene: TRBV19; CDR3 DNA: TGTGCCAGTAGTATCGGACAGGGCGGCTATGGCTACACCTTC; CDR3 protein: CASSIGQGGYGYTF
J gene: TRBJ2-7; D gene: TRBD2; clone size: .; V gene: TRBV10-2; CDR3 DNA: TGCGCCAGCAGTGCTTCTAGCGGCTCCTACGAGCAGTACTTC; CDR3 protein: CASSASSGSYEQYF
J gene: TRBJ2-3; D gene: .; clone size: .; V gene: TRBV10-1; CDR3 DNA: TGCGCCAGCAGTGAGGGCCAGCTTAGAGATACGCAGTATTTT; CDR3 protein: CASSEGQLRDTQYF
J gene: TRBJ1-2; D gene: TRBD1; clone size: few; V gene: TRBV19; CDR3 DNA: TGTGCCAGTAGTACCCCCCTGACAGGGGTCAGCTATGGCTACACCTTC; CDR3 protein: CASSTPLTGVSYGYTF
J gene: TRBJ1-5; D gene: .; clone size: .; V gene: TRBV6-5; CDR3 DNA: TGTGCCAGCAGTCTTTCGGGGCCCTATCAGCCCCAGCATTTT; CDR3 protein: CASSLSGPYQPQHF
J gene: TRBJ2-7; D gene: .; clone size: .; V gene: TRBV7-2; CDR3 DNA: TGTGCCAGCAGCTTAGCGCTAAGGGGTGGCGAGCAGTACTTC; CDR3 protein: CASSLALRGGEQYF
J gene: TRBJ1-5; D gene: TRBD1; clone size: .; V gene: TRBV5-6; CDR3 DNA: TGTGCCAGCAGCTTGGGGGGGACAGGGCGCAATCAGCCCCAGCATTTT; CDR3 protein: CASSLGGTGRNQPQHF
J gene: TRBJ2-1; D gene: TRBD2; clone size: .; V gene: TRBV11-2; CDR3 DNA: TGTGCCAGCAGCCCTGGACTAGCGGGAGTAAATGAGCAGTTCTTC; CDR3 protein: CASSPGLAGVNEQFF
J gene: TRBJ1-1; D gene: .; clone size: .; V gene: TRBV6-6; CDR3 DNA: TGTGCCAGCCAGGGACGGCCGAGGGGGAAAACTGAAGCTTTCTTT; CDR3 protein: CASQGRPRGKTEAFF
J gene: TRBJ2-1; D gene: TRBD2; clone size: .; V gene: TRBV7-2; CDR3 DNA: TGTGCCAGCAGCTCATTGGGTAGCGGGAGGGGCGGTGAGCAGTTCTTC; CDR3 protein: CASSSLGSGRGGEQFF
J gene: TRBJ2-3; D gene: TRBD2; clone size: .; V gene: TRBV5-1; CDR3 DNA: TGCGCCAGCAGCTTGCACTCTAGCGGCACTAGCACAGATACGCAGTATTTT; CDR3 protein: CASSLHSSGTSTDTQYF
J gene: TRBJ2-1; D gene: TRBD2; clone size: .; V gene: TRBV19; CDR3 DNA: TGTGCCACCGATGGGACTAGCGGGAGAAATGAGCAGTTCTTC; CDR3 protein: CATDGTSGRNEQFF
J gene: TRBJ1-1; D gene: .; clone size: .; V gene: TRBV18; CDR3 DNA: TGTGCCAGCTCACTTACAGGCGGGAACACTGAAGCTTTCTTT; CDR3 protein: CASSLTGGNTEAFF
J gene: TRBJ2-7; D gene: .; clone size: .; V gene: TRBV6-1; CDR3 DNA: TGTGCCAGCAGTTCAACCTACGAGCAGTACTTC; CDR3 protein: CASSSTYEQYF
J gene: TRBJ1-6; D gene: .; clone size: .; V gene: TRBV4-1; CDR3 DNA: TGCGCCAGCAGCCAAGATCATTCGAGGGATTCACCCCTCCACTTT; CDR3 protein: CASSQDHSRDSPLHF
J gene: TRBJ1-3; D gene: .; clone size: .; V gene: TRBV7-2; CDR3 DNA: TGTGCCAGCAGCCCGGCGGGGAGGCGAGGGACTGGAAACACCATATATTTT; CDR3 protein: CASSPAGRRGTGNTIYF
J gene: TRBJ1-4; D gene: .; clone size: .; V gene: TRBV2; CDR3 DNA: TGTGCCAGCAGAGGGACCTTCGATGAAAAACTGTTTTTT; CDR3 protein: CASRGTFDEKLFF
J gene: TRBJ1-2; D gene: .; clone size: .; V gene: TRBV4-1; CDR3 DNA: TGCGCCAGCAGCCAACTCGGGGGGAACTATGGCTACACCTTC; CDR3 protein: CASSQLGGNYGYTF
J gene: TRBJ2-3; D gene: .; clone size: .; V gene: TRBV14; CDR3 DNA: TGTGCCAGCAGCCGACTAATCACAGATACGCAGTATTTT; CDR3 protein: CASSRLITDTQYF
J gene: TRBJ2-1; D gene: TRBD1; clone size: .; V gene: TRBV7-3; CDR3 DNA: TGTGCCAGCAGCCTAGGGGGCGCGGCTGAGCAGTTCTTC; CDR3 protein: CASSLGGAAEQFF
J gene: TRBJ2-1; D gene: TRBD2; clone size: .; V gene: TRBV7-2; CDR3 DNA: TGTGCCAGCAGCTTAAGAGCCGGGACTAGGACCTACAATGAGCAGTTCTTC; CDR3 protein: CASSLRAGTRTYNEQFF
J gene: TRBJ2-3; D gene: TRBD2; clone size: .; V gene: TRBV5-1; CDR3 DNA: TGCGCCAGCAGCTTGGGAGCGGGAGGGCTTTCTAGCACAGATACGCAGTATTTT; CDR3 protein: CASSLGAGGLSSTDTQYF
J gene: TRBJ2-3; D gene: TRBD1; clone size: .; V gene: TRBV9; CDR3 DNA: TGTGCCAGCAGCGTTTCCCCGACAGGGGGAGATACGCAGTATTTT; CDR3 protein: CASSVSPTGGDTQYF
J gene: TRBJ2-2; D gene: .; clone size: .; V gene: TRBV9; CDR3 DNA: TGTGCCAGCAGCCCCAACGACCTGAACACCGGGGAGCTGTTTTTT; CDR3 protein: CASSPNDLNTGELFF
J gene: TRBJ2-5; D gene: .; clone size: .; V gene: TRBV9; CDR3 DNA: TGTGCCAGCAGCGTAGCAGGGTTTCGTGGAGAGACCCAGTACTTC; CDR3 protein: CASSVAGFRGETQYF
J gene: TRBJ1-3; D gene: .; clone size: .; V gene: TRBV4-2; CDR3 DNA: TGTGCCAGCAGCCAAGAAGTCAGGGTGGGAGACACCATATATTTT; CDR3 protein: CASSQEVRVGDTIYF